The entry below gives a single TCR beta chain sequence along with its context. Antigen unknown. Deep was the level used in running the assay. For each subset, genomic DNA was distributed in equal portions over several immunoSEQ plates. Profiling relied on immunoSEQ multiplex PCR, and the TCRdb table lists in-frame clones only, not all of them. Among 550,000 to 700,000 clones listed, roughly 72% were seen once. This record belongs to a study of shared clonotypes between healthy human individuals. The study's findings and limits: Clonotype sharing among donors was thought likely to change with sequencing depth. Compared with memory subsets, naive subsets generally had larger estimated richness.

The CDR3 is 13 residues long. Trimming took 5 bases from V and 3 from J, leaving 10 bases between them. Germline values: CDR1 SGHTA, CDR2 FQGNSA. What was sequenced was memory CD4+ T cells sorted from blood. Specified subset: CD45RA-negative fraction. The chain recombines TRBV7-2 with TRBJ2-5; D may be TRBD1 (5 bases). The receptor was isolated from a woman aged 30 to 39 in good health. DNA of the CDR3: TGTGCCAGCAGCGGTGACAGAAAAGAGACCCAGTACTTC. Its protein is CASSGDRKETQYF. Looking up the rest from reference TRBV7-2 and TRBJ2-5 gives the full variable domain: GAGVSQSPSNKVTEKGKDVELRCDPISGHTALYWYRQSLGQGLEFLIYFQGNSAPDKSGLPSDRFSAERTGGSVSTLTIQRTQQEDSAVYLCASSGDRKETQYFGPGTRLLVL.